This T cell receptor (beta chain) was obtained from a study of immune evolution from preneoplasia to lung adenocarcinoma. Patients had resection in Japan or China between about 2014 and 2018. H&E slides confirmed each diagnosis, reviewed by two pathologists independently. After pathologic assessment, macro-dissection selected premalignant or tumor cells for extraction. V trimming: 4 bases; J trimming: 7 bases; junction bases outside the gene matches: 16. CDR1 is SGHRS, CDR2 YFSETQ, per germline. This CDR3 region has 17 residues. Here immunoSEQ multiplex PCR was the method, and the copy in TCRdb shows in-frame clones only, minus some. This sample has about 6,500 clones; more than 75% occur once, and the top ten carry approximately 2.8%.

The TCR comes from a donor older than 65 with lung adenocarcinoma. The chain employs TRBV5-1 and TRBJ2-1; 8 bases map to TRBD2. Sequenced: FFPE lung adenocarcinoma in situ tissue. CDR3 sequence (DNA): TGCGCCAGCAGCCTACGGAGTGGGGAAGCGGGAGTGAATGAGCAGTTCTTC. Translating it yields CASSLRSGEAGVNEQFF.